This T cell receptor (beta chain) was captured by sequencing in a study of blood T cell repertoires in COVID-19. Study summary: PBMCs, B-cell-depleted T cells, or T cells provided the cDNA or gDNA that made up the material.

Seattle enrolled patients during active infection and tracked them longitudinally. This CDR3 spans 14 amino acids. The germline CDR1 and CDR2 sequences are SNHLY and FYNNEI. J was trimmed by 5 bases and V by 4 bases; bases with no gene match: 4. Original analysis: For nucleated cells, counts were estimated from reference gene primer amplification. Here immunoSEQ multiplex PCR was the method, and the copy in TCRdb shows in-frame clones only, minus some. V and J calls and clone size are as listed in that table; D and trimming were resolved from the DNA. The sample includes about 300,000 clones, 85% to 90% of them seen just once.

The receptor's source is a woman in her thirties with COVID-19, enrolled during active disease. The chain links TRBV2 to TRBJ2-2; 7 bases line up with TRBD2. The sample was peripheral blood. This chain's CDR3 is CASSAFGGTGELFF. CDR3 DNA sequence: TGTGCCAGCAGTGCCTTCGGGGGGACCGGGGAGCTGTTTTTT. The whole variable domain, filled in from reference TRBV2 and TRBJ2-2, reads EPEVTQTPSHQVTQMGQEVILRCVPISNHLYFYWYRQILGQKVEFLVSFYNNEISEKSEIFDDQFSVERPDGSNFTLKIRSTKLEDSAMYFCASSAFGGTGELFFGEGSRLTVL.